This T cell receptor beta chain was found in a study of cytomegalovirus exposure and HLA in healthy donors. Sequencing was performed with immunoSEQ multiplex PCR; in TCRdb, only in-frame clones are kept and a portion is missing. Here the sample spans over 85,000 clones, approximately 95% being singletons. The sequencing input was PBMCs. The receptor was derived from a woman in her twenties or thirties in good health and CMV-seropositive.

CDR3 DNA: TGTGCCAGCAGCTTGTCAGGGGCTAGCTATGGCTACACCTTC. Protein sequence: CASSLSGASYGYTF. The V gene is TRBV5-4, the J gene TRBJ1-2, with a tentative D call TRBD1 (6 bases). This CDR3 contains 14 residues. V was shortened by 1 base and J by 4 bases, with 11 bases between the two germline ends. From germline, CDR1 is SGHNT and CDR2 YYREEE (reference sequence).